A selection of T cell receptor beta chains follows, all from one sample in a study of blood T cells in healthy people across ages. Each CDR3 protein gets one entry after TCRdb re-called the 5' RACE reads with MiXCR. Among about 970,000 distinct CDR3 sequences listed, about 51% were seen once. What was sequenced was blood. These receptors originate from a woman aged 60-75 years in good health. Each CDR3 is given without its conserved first and last residue. Each record gives: D gene, J gene, V gene, CDR3 protein. The D gene is left open where the match is weak.

D gene: TRBD2; J gene: TRBJ2-1; V gene: TRBV7-2; CDR3 protein: ASSLGRRTSGNEQF
D gene: .; J gene: TRBJ2-7; V gene: TRBV5-4; CDR3 protein: ASSAGRGAAYEQY
D gene: .; J gene: TRBJ1-5; V gene: TRBV20-1; CDR3 protein: SASSNQPQH
D gene: .; J gene: TRBJ1-5; V gene: TRBV7-6; CDR3 protein: ANSLVGGGTNQPQH
D gene: .; J gene: TRBJ1-1; V gene: TRBV18; CDR3 protein: ASSPAGIAMNTEAF
D gene: TRBD2; J gene: TRBJ2-2; V gene: TRBV2; CDR3 protein: ASRGTSEPTGELF
D gene: .; J gene: TRBJ1-5; V gene: TRBV21-1; CDR3 protein: ASSKGSQGEGQPQH
D gene: .; J gene: TRBJ1-6; V gene: TRBV5-6; CDR3 protein: ASSLDSGNYNSPLH
D gene: .; J gene: TRBJ2-1; V gene: TRBV6-5; CDR3 protein: ASSPEHRYNEQF
D gene: .; J gene: TRBJ2-5; V gene: TRBV29-1; CDR3 protein: SVAGQQETQY
D gene: TRBD1; J gene: TRBJ2-1; V gene: TRBV4-2; CDR3 protein: ASSQEGRQGARETQF
D gene: .; J gene: TRBJ2-3; V gene: TRBV14; CDR3 protein: ASSQVRIADTQY